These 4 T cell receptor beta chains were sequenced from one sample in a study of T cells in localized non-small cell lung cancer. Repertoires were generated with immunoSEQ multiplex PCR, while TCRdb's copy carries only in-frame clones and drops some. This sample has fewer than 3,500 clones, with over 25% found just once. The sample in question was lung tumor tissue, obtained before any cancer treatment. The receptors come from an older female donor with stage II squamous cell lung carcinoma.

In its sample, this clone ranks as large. CDR3 in DNA: TGTGCCAGTAGTACGGGACCGACAGATACGCAGTATTTT. Amino acid sequence: CASSTGPTDTQYF. The chain uses TRBV19 and TRBJ2-3; D is perhaps TRBD1 or TRBD2 (5 bases each). Trimming stripped 4 bases from V and 3 bases from J, with 8 bases between. This CDR3 is 13 amino acids long. Germline assignment: CDR1 LNHDA and CDR2 SQIVND (reference sequence).

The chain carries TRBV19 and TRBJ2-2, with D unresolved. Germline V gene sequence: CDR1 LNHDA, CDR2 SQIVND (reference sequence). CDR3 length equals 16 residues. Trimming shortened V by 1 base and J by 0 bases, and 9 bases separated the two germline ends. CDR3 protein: CASSIAGSTNTGELFF. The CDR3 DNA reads TGTGCCAGTAGTATAGCCGGCAGTACGAACACCGGGGAGCTGTTTTTT.

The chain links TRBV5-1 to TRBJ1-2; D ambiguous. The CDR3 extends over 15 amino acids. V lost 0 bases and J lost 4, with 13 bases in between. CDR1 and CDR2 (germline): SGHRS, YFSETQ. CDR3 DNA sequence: TGCGCCAGCAGCTTGGCTTCCGGGGTCTTCTATGGCTACACCTTC. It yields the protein CASSLASGVFYGYTF.

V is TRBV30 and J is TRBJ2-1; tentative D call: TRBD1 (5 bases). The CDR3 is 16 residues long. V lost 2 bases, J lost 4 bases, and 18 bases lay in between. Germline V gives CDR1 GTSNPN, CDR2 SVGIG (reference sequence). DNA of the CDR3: TGTGCCTGGAGTCCCGAAGGGGCCGACGATTACAATGAGCAGTTCTTC. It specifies CAWSPEGADDYNEQFF.